This T cell receptor (beta chain) derives from a study of early T cells in non-severe SARS-CoV-2 infection. Germline CDR1 and CDR2: KGHSH and LQKENI. Trimming pared 3 bases from V and 2 bases from J, leaving 10 bases between. The CDR3 totals 14 residues. TCRdb re-called the 5' RACE reads through MiXCR, storing one row per CDR3 protein. The table has tens of thousands of distinct CDR3 sequences, 12% seen once. This clonotype showed up just a few times. This clonotype originated in an adult who was a healthcare worker with PCR-confirmed SARS-CoV-2 infection or an uninfected control (not recorded which). The donor label of this sample is uncertain. Here the sequenced sample was whole blood, taken at baseline. V gene TRBV18 combines with J gene TRBJ1-1; D is possibly TRBD1 (5 bases). CDR3 nucleotide sequence: TGTGCCAGCTCACCTCAGGGCGTCAACACTGAAGCTTTCTTT. As protein: CASSPQGVNTEAFF.